This TCR beta chain was identified during a study of cytomegalovirus exposure and HLA in healthy donors. Regarding the study as a whole: TCR beta V- and J-gene trimming, according to a later analysis, was linked to a missense DCLRE1C variant. The investigators catalogued 150 to 200 TCR beta chains as cytomegalovirus-associated.

This clone was found once. Its specificity is unknown. Per germline, CDR1 SGDLS and CDR2 YYNGEE. The CDR3 runs 15 residues. V lost 0 bases to trimming and J lost 1 base, with 8 bases between them. Both 60 Vbeta primers and 13 Jbeta primers went into the PCR. The assay was immunoSEQ multiplex PCR, and TCRdb's table has in-frame clones only and misses some. The repertoire holds approximately 220,000 clones, with roughly 84% as singletons. Nominally healthy donors provided the samples, though records likely missed some immune exposures. Sequenced input: PBMCs. The V call is TRBV9, the J call TRBJ1-5; D is unresolved. The origin of this receptor is a boy younger than 10 in good health and CMV-seronegative. The CDR3 region has the DNA TGTGCCAGCAGCGTAGAAGGCGGGAGCAATCAGCCCCAGCATTTT. Its translation: CASSVEGGSNQPQHF. The complete variable domain, with remaining parts taken from reference TRBV9 and TRBJ1-5, reads DSGVTQTPKHLITATGQRVTLRCSPRSGDLSVYWYQQSLDQGLQFLIQYYNGEERAKGNILERFSAQQFPDLHSELNLSSLELGDSALYFCASSVEGGSNQPQHFGDGTRLSIL.